This T cell receptor beta chain is from a study of blood T cells in healthy people across ages. Study background: Capturing about one barcoded beta molecule per two T cells was achieved by template switching.

Germline CDR1 reads SGHVS; CDR2 reads FQNEAQ. Deletions cut 5 bases from V and 0 bases from J, with 14 bases between. The CDR3 is made up of 15 amino acids. Concerning this clonotype: A much larger clone differs by one base, so this may be a read error.

PCR was performed a second time for about 7 to 12 cycles using a sample-barcoded 5' primer and a J-beta primer mix. TCRdb redid the calling of the 5' RACE reads with MiXCR, one entry per CDR3 protein. The sample lists some 930,000 distinct CDR3 sequences, almost 30% occurring once. This sample also belongs to another study, concerning T cells of mothers and their children. From that paper: Amplification in the second PCR used the M1S primer, which added sample barcodes and 2-4 random nucleotides.

Sequencing was carried out using blood. This chain connects TRBV7-8 to TRBJ2-7; D is unresolved. The sequence came from a woman between 35 and 50 years old in good health. The CDR3 reads CASSAPTRISYEQYF. The CDR3 DNA follows: TGTGCCAGCAGCGCCCCAACTCGTATCTCCTACGAGCAGTACTTC.